This TCR beta chain was observed in a study of T-cell reconstitution after alpha-beta-depleted transplantation in children. Researchers prepared the TCRbeta library using unique molecular identifiers, the study reports. TCRdb re-analysed the PCR reads in MiXCR, keeping a single row per CDR3 protein. The table lists about 1,000,000 distinct CDR3 sequences, about 29% of them singletons. Overall study findings and caveats: The study reportedly traced alpha-beta T cells about two months after transplant to several hundred expanded graft clones. It was surviving recipient T cells and thymic progenitors that gave some patients high TCRbeta diversity at day 60.

The CDR3 runs 12 residues. Trimming took 2 bases from V and 9 from J, leaving 9 bases between them. Germline CDR1 is SGHKS and CDR2 is YYEKEE (reference sequence). This clonotype occurred a few times. The antigen remains unidentified. Source: PBMCs, mostly from graft donor cells, taken 360 days after TCRalphabeta/CD19-depleted stem cell transplant. This chain uses TRBV5-5 with TRBJ2-1, with D perhaps TRBD1 or TRBD2 (5 bases each). This clonotype originated in a boy in the first two years of life who had a stem cell transplant for SCID, so the T cells may come from the graft donor. In DNA form, the CDR3 reads TGTGCCAGCAGCTTTGGGACCTTTGAGCAGTTCTTC. Its translation: CASSFGTFEQFF.